The 7 T cell receptor beta chains given below trace back to one sample, sequenced in a study of cytomegalovirus exposure and HLA in healthy donors. The PCR made use of 60 Vbeta and 13 Jbeta primers. Here immunoSEQ multiplex PCR was the method, and the copy in TCRdb shows in-frame clones only, minus some. The repertoire consists of 100,000 to 150,000 clones, with over 70% occurring once and the leading ten covering 3.5% to 4.5%. The sequencing input was PBMCs. The receptors originated from a man aged 35-49 years in good health and CMV-seropositive.

This chain links TRBV4-1 with TRBJ2-4; 9 bases match TRBD1. Germline assignment: CDR1 MGHRA and CDR2 YSYEKL. The CDR3 consists of 18 residues. Trimming removed 0 bases from V and 0 bases from J; junction bases left unmatched: 6. The CDR3 loop is CASSQDGDRELAKNIQYF. CDR3 bases: TGCGCCAGCAGCCAAGATGGGGACAGGGAGCTAGCCAAAAACATTCAGTACTTC.

The chain combines TRBV7-6 with TRBJ2-6; D might be TRBD1 (5 bases). Trimming pared 1 base from V and 1 base from J, leaving 8 bases between. The CDR3 sequence is 16 residues long. Germline V gene lookup returns CDR1 SGHVS and CDR2 FNYEAQ. The CDR3 region has the DNA TGTGCCAGCAGCTTAGAAGGGGTGTCTGGGGCCAACGTCCTGACTTTC. This encodes CASSLEGVSGANVLTF. Looking up the rest from reference TRBV7-6 and TRBJ2-6 gives the full variable domain: GAGVSQSPRYKVTKRGQDVALRCDPISGHVSLYWYRQALGQGPEFLTYFNYEAQQDKSGLPNDRFSAERPEGSISTLTIQRTEQRDSAMYRCASSLEGVSGANVLTFGAGSRLTVL.

The chain has TRBV5-5 and TRBJ1-2, with 8 bases identical to TRBD1. Germline V gene lookup returns CDR1 SGHKS and CDR2 YYEKEE (reference sequence). V was pared by 7 bases and J by 3 bases, with 8 bases of the junction left unmatched. The CDR3 has 14 amino acids. The CDR3 DNA follows: TGTGCCAGCGCAGGGGGCGCGCTGGACTATGGCTACACCTTC. Translating gives CASAGGALDYGYTF. Together with reference TRBV5-5 and TRBJ1-2, the CDR3 gives the full variable domain: DAGVTQSPTHLIKTRGQQVTLRCSPISGHKSVSWYQQVLGQGPQFIFQYYEKEERGRGNFPDRFSARQFPNYSSELNVNALLLGDSALYLCASAGGALDYGYTFGSGTRLTVV.

The chain combines TRBV2 with TRBJ1-3; D perhaps matches TRBD1 (5 bases). The CDR3 has 13 residues. Germline V CDR1 and CDR2: SNHLY, FYNNEI. The germline V and J ends were trimmed by 4 bases and 3 bases, with 7 bases remaining between them. Here the CDR3 DNA reads TGTGCCAGCAGTGCAGGGATTGGAAACACCATATATTTT. Translating gives CASSAGIGNTIYF.

The chain carries TRBV7-8 and TRBJ2-7; 8 bases map to TRBD1. V lost 5 bases and J lost 2; bases outside the gene matches: 5. CDR3 length: 14 amino acids. CDR1 and CDR2 (germline): SGHVS, FQNEAQ. Written as DNA, the CDR3 is TGTGCCAGCAGCCGGACAGGGAGGCCCTACGAGCAGTACTTC. Protein sequence: CASSRTGRPYEQYF.

This chain joins TRBV4-3 and TRBJ2-7; D might be TRBD1 (6 bases). Germline V gives CDR1 LGHNA, CDR2 YSLEER. V gave up 0 bases and J gave up 5 bases, with 11 bases separating them. The CDR3 length is 14 residues. CDR3 amino acids: CASSQDARGNEQYF. CDR3 in DNA: TGCGCCAGCAGCCAAGATGCCAGGGGCAACGAGCAGTACTTC.

The V gene is TRBV7-3, the J gene TRBJ1-1; no firm D call. V was pared by 1 base and J by 7 bases, with 10 bases between. This CDR3 is built from 13 residues. CDR1 is SGHTA and CDR2 is FQGTGA in the germline V gene. The CDR3 is CASSLSPGFEAFF. CDR3 coding DNA: TGTGCCAGCAGCTTAAGCCCGGGGTTTGAAGCTTTCTTT.